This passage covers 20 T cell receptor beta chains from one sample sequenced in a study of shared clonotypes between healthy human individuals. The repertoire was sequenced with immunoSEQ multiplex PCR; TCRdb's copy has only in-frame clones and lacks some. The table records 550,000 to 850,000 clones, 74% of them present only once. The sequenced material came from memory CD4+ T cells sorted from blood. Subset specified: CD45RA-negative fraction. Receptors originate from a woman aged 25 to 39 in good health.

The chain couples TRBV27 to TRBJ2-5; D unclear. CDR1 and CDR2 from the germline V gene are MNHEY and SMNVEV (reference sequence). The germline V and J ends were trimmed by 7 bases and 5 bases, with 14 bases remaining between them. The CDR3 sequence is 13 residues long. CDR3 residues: CASTFRVGETQYF. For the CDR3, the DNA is TGTGCCAGCACCTTTAGGGTAGGTGAGACCCAGTACTTC.

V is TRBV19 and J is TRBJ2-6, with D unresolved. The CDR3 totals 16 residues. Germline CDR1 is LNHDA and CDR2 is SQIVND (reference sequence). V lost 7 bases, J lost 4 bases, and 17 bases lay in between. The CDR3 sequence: CASNTIGGSGANVLTF. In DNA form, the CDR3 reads TGTGCCAGTAATACAATTGGTGGGTCCGGGGCCAACGTCCTGACTTTC. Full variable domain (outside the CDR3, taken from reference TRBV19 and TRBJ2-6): DGGITQSPKYLFRKEGQNVTLSCEQNLNHDAMYWYRQDPGQGLRLIYYSQIVNDFQKGDIAEGYSVSREKKESFPLTVTSAQKNPTAFYLCASNTIGGSGANVLTFGAGSRLTVL.

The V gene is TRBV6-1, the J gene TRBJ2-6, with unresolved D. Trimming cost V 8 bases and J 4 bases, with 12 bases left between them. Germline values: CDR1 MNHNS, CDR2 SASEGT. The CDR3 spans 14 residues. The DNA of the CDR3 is TGTGCCAGCCACCTAACGGGCGGGGCCAACGTCCTGACTTTC. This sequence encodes CASHLTGGANVLTF.

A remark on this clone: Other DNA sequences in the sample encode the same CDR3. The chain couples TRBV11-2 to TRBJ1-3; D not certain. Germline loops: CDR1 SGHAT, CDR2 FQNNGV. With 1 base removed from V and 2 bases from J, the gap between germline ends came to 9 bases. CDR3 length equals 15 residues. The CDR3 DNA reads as TGTGCCAGCAGCTTAGTACGGGGAGCTGGAAACACCATATATTTT. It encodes CASSLVRGAGNTIYF.

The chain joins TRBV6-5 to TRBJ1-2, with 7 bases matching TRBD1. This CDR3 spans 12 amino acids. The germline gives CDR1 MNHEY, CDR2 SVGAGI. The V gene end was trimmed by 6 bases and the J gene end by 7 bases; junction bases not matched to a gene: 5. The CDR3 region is CASSDPGGGYTF. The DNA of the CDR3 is TGTGCCAGCAGCGATCCAGGGGGTGGCTACACCTTC.

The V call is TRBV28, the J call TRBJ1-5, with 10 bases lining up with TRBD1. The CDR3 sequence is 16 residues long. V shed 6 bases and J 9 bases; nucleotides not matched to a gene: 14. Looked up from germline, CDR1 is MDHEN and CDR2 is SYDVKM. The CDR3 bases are TGTGCCAGCAGGTCTCCGGGACAGGGGCCAACTTTGCCCCAGCATTTT. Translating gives CASRSPGQGPTLPQHF.

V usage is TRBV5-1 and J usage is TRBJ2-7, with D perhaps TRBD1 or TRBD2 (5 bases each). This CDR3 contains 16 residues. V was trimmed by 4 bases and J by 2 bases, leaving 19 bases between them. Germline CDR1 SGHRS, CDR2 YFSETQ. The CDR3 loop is CASSMSGTRGPYEQYF. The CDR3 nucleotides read TGCGCCAGCAGCATGTCCGGGACCCGGGGACCCTACGAGCAGTACTTC.

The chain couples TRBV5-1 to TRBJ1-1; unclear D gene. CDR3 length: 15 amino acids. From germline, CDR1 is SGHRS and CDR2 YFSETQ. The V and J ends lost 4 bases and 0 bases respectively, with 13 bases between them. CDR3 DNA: TGCGCCAGCAGCCTGTCGGGTACCCTGAACACTGAAGCTTTCTTT. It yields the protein CASSLSGTLNTEAFF. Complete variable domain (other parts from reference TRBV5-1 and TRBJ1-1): KAGVTQTPRYLIKTRGQQVTLSCSPISGHRSVSWYQQTPGQGLQFLFEYFSETQRNKGNFPGRFSGRQFSNSRSEMNVSTLELGDSALYLCASSLSGTLNTEAFFGQGTRLTVV.

CDR3 DNA sequence: TGTGCCAGCAGTATGAGAGCGGGAGAAAACAATGAGCAGTTCTTC. Its translation: CASSMRAGENNEQFF. V is TRBV6-1 and J is TRBJ2-1; TRBD2 matches 8 bases. Germline V lookup: CDR1 MNHNS, CDR2 SASEGT. The CDR3 has 15 amino acids. Losses at the gene ends were 5 bases for V and 5 bases for J; bases not matched to a gene: 8.

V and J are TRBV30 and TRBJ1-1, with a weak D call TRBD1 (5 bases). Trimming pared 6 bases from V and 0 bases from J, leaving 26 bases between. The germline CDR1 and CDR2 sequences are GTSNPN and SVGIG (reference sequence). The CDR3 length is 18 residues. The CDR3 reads CACNYGTRPTGVNTEAFF. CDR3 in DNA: TGTGCCTGCAATTACGGGACCCGGCCTACTGGCGTGAACACTGAAGCTTTCTTT.

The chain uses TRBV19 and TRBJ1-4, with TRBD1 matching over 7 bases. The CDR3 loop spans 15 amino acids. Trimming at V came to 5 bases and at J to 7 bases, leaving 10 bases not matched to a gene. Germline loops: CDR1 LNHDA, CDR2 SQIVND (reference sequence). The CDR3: CASSLRQGRGEKLFF. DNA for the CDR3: TGTGCCAGTAGTCTCCGACAGGGTCGGGGTGAAAAACTGTTTTTT.

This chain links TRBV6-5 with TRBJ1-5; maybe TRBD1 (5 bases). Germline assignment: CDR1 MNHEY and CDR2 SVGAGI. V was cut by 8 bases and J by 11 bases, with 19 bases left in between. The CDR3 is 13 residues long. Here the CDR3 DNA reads TGTGCCAGCCGGGGGAGGGGTGAATCAGCCCAGCATTTT. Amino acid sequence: CASRGRGESAQHF.

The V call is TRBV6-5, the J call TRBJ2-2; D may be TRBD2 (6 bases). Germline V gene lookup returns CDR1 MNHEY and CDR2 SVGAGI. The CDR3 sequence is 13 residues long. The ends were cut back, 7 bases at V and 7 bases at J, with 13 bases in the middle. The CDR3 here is CASIAGRHGELFF. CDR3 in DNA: TGTGCCAGCATTGCGGGGAGACACGGGGAGCTGTTTTTT.

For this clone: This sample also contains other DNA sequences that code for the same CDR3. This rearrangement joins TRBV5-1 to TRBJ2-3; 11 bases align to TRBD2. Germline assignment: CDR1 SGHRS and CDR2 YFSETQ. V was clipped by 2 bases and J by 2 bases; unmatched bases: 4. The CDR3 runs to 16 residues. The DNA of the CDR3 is TGCGCCAGCAGCTTCCTAGCGGGAGGAATCACAGATACGCAGTATTTT. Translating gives CASSFLAGGITDTQYF. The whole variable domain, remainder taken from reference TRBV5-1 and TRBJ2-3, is KAGVTQTPRYLIKTRGQQVTLSCSPISGHRSVSWYQQTPGQGLQFLFEYFSETQRNKGNFPGRFSGRQFSNSRSEMNVSTLELGDSALYLCASSFLAGGITDTQYFGPGTRLTVL.

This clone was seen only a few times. CDR3 sequence reads: CASSFGLDSGELFF. CDR3 coding DNA: TGTGCCAGCAGTTTTGGGCTAGATTCCGGGGAGCTGTTTTTT. This chain joins TRBV28 and TRBJ2-2; D remains unclear. Between the trimmed V and J ends, which lost 3 bases and 6 bases, there was a span of 11 bases. CDR3 length equals 14 residues. CDR1 MDHEN and CDR2 SYDVKM come from the germline V gene.

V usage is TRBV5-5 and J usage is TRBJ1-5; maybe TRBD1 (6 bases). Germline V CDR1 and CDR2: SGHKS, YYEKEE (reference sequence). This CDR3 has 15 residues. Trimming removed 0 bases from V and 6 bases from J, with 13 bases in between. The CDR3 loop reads CASSLGPRGGQPQHF. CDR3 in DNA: TGTGCCAGCAGCTTGGGCCCCAGGGGAGGTCAGCCCCAGCATTTT.

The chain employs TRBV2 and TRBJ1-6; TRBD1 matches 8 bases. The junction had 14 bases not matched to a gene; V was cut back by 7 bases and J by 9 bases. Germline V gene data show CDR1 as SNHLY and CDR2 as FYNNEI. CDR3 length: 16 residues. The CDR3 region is CASTKNTGQGFSPLHF. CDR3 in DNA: TGTGCCAGCACCAAAAATACCGGACAGGGTTTTTCACCCCTCCACTTT.

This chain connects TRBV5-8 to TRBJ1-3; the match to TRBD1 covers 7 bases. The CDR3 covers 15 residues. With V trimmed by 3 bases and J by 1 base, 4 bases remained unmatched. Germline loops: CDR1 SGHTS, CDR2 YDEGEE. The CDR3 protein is CASSYQTGSGNTIYF. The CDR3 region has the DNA TGTGCCAGCAGCTACCAGACAGGGTCTGGAAACACCATATATTTT.

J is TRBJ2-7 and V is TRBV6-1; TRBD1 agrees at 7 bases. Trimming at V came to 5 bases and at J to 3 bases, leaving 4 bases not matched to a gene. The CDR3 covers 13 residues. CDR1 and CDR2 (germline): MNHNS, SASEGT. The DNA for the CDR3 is TGTGCCAGCAGTTCGGGACAGCTCTACGAGCAGTACTTC. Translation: CASSSGQLYEQYF.

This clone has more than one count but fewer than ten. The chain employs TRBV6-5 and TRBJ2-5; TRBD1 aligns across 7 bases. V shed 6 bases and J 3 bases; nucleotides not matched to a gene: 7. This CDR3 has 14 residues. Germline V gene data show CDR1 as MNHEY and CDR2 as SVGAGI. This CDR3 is CASRGTDGKETQYF. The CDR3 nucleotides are TGTGCCAGCAGGGGGACAGACGGAAAAGAGACCCAGTACTTC.